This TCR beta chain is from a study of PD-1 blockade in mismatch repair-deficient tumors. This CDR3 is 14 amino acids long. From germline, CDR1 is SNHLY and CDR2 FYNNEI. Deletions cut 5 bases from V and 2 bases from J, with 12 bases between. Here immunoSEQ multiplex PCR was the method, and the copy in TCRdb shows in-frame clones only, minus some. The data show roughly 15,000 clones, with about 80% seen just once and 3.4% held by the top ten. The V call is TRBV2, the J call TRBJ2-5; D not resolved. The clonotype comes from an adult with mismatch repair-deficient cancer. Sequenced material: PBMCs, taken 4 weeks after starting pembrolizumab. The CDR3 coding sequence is TGTGCCAGCAGTTATGACACAGCTCAAGAGACCCAGTACTTC. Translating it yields CASSYDTAQETQYF.